One TCR beta chain is described in this entry. Its matching antigen is unknown. The sample is drawn from a study of shared clonotypes between healthy human individuals. Study-level findings and limits: Sequencing depth was predicted to influence how clonotypes are shared among donors.

From germline, CDR1 is MNHNS and CDR2 SASEGT. The CDR3 extends over 15 amino acids. With 2 bases clipped from V and 5 bases from J, the junction kept 6 bases outside the gene matches. Using immunoSEQ multiplex PCR, the repertoire was profiled, and TCRdb retains in-frame clones only, with some absent. The sample holds 150,000 to 200,000 clones, roughly 70% seen once. The sample comprised memory CD4+ T cells sorted from blood. This sample's subset: CD45RA-negative fraction. The sequence came from a man aged 30 to 39 in good health. This chain joins TRBV6-1 and TRBJ1-5; 7 bases align to TRBD1. CDR3 protein: CASSESRQGDQPQHF. CDR3 nucleotides: TGTGCCAGCAGTGAATCAAGACAGGGAGATCAGCCCCAGCATTTT.